One and the same sample provided the 2 T cell receptor beta chains below, sequenced in a study of blood T cell repertoires in COVID-19. Method: immunoSEQ multiplex PCR; TCRdb's copy keeps in-frame clones and lacks some. The table lists 100,000 to 150,000 clones, over 75% of them singletons. The sequencing input was peripheral blood. Receptors originate from a woman aged 80 or over with acute or convalescent COVID-19.

V gene TRBV10-3 combines with J gene TRBJ2-1; D gene uncertain. Trimming pared 6 bases from V and 4 bases from J, leaving 4 bases between. The germline V gene encodes CDR1 ENHRY and CDR2 SYGVKD. The CDR3 loop spans 11 amino acids. The CDR3 nucleotides are TGTGCCATCAGCTCTTACAATGAGCAGTTCTTC. Translated: CAISSYNEQFF.

The chain is built from TRBV9 and TRBJ2-2; possible D gene TRBD2, 5 bases. The CDR3 has 16 amino acids. Trimming pared 0 bases from V and 1 base from J, leaving 10 bases between. Germline values: CDR1 SGDLS, CDR2 YYNGEE. The CDR3 DNA reads TGTGCCAGCAGCGTAGAGCTAGCCCGGAACACCGGGGAGCTGTTTTTT. As protein: CASSVELARNTGELFF.